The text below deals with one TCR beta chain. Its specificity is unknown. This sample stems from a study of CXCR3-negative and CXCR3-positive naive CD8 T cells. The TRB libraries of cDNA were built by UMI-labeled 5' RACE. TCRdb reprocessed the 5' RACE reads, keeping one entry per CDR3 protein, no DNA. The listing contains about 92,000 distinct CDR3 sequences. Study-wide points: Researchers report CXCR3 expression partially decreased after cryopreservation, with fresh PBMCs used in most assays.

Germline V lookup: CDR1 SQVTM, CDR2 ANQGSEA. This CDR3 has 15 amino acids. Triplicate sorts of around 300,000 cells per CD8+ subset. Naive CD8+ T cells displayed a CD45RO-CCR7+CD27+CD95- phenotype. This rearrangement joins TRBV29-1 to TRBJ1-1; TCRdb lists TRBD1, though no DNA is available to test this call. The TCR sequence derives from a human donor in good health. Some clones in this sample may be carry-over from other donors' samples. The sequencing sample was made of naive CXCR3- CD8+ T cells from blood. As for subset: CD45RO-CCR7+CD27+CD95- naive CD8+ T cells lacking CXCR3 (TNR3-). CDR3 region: CSVAFSGTVNTEAFF.